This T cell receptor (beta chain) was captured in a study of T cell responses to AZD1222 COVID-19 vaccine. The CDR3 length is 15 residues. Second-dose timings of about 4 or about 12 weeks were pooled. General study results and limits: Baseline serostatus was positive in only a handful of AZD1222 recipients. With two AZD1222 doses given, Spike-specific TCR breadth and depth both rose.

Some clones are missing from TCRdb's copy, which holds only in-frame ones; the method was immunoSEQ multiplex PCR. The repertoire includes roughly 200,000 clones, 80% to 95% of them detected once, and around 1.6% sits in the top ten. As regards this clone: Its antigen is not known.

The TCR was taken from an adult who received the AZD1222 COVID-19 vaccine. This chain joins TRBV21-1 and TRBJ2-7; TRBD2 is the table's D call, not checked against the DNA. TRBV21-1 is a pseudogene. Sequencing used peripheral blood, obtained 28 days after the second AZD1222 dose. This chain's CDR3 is CASSKVGLARHEQYF. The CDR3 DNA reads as TGTGCCAGCAGCAAAGTGGGACTAGCCCGCCACGAGCAGTACTTC.